Shown below are 3 T cell receptor beta chains from a single sample sequenced in a study of shared clonotypes between healthy human individuals. TCRdb's table, derived via immunoSEQ multiplex PCR, lists solely in-frame clones and lacks some. The sample lists some 2.3 million clones, 85% to 95% seen once, with under 0.45% in the top ten. Material: naive CD4+ T cells from PBMCs. Subset reported: CD45RA+ positively selected. The receptors derive from a man aged 18 to 30 in good health. Some clones in this sample may be carry-over from other donors' samples.

The chain combines TRBV5-1 with TRBJ1-2, with unresolved D. Trimming left V 4 bases short and J 0 bases short, with 7 bases between. Germline V gene lookup returns CDR1 SGHRS and CDR2 YFSETQ. The CDR3 is 13 amino acids. CDR3 protein: CASSPQANYGYTF. The CDR3 bases are TGCGCCAGCAGCCCGCAGGCTAACTATGGCTACACCTTC.

V gene TRBV7-3 combines with J gene TRBJ2-7; D gene unclear. Germline CDR1 SGHTA, CDR2 FQGTGA. V was pared by 5 bases and J by 2 bases, with 10 bases between. The CDR3 consists of 13 residues. The CDR3 region is CASSLYGAYEQYF. CDR3 DNA: TGTGCCAGCAGCCTCTATGGAGCCTACGAGCAGTACTTC.

The V call is TRBV19, the J call TRBJ1-5; D is unclear. The CDR3 loop spans 13 amino acids. From germline, CDR1 is LNHDA and CDR2 SQIVND (reference sequence). Trimming removed 3 bases at V and 7 bases at J, with 10 bases between. CDR3 amino acids: CASSIMETQPQHF. The CDR3 nucleotides are TGTGCCAGTAGTATCATGGAAACGCAGCCCCAGCATTTT.